The T cell receptor beta chain under discussion was sequenced for a study of T cells in Graves' hyperthyroidism and ophthalmopathy. Background on the study: Staff took peripheral blood when the initial diagnosis was made, before any treatment began.

Study-wide findings and caveats: The model foresaw ophthalmopathy a median roughly 6.3 months prior to onset.

CDR1 is LNHDA and CDR2 is SQIVND in the germline V gene (reference sequence). Trimming shortened V by 1 base and J by 4 bases, and 14 bases separated the two germline ends. The CDR3 is 16 amino acids. This clonotype was recorded many times. What it binds is not known. Stability of Graves' hyperthyroidism was defined as absent ophthalmopathy progression within 18 months. Diagnosis relied on clinical symptoms, serum thyroxine and TRAb, thyroid ultrasound and orbital computed tomography. Amplified regions were TCR beta CDR3 sequences from RNA transcripts. Primed by the HTBI set, a first-round RT-PCR was run on the TCR CDR3. One entry per CDR3 protein, called by TCRdb with MiXCR from the multiplex PCR reads. The sample records about 350,000 distinct CDR3 sequences, around 13% being singletons.

This receptor was identified in a woman in her thirties with Graves' hyperthyroidism. The chain uses TRBV19 and TRBJ2-1; the D gene is possibly TRBD2 (6 bases). Sequencing used blood. In nucleotides, the CDR3 is TGTGCCAGTAGTATAGCCGGGAGTGGGGCATACAATGAGCAGTTCTTC. Residues: CASSIAGSGAYNEQFF. Looking up the rest from reference TRBV19 and TRBJ2-1 gives the full variable domain: DGGITQSPKYLFRKEGQNVTLSCEQNLNHDAMYWYRQDPGQGLRLIYYSQIVNDFQKGDIAEGYSVSREKKESFPLTVTSAQKNPTAFYLCASSIAGSGAYNEQFFGPGTRLTVL.